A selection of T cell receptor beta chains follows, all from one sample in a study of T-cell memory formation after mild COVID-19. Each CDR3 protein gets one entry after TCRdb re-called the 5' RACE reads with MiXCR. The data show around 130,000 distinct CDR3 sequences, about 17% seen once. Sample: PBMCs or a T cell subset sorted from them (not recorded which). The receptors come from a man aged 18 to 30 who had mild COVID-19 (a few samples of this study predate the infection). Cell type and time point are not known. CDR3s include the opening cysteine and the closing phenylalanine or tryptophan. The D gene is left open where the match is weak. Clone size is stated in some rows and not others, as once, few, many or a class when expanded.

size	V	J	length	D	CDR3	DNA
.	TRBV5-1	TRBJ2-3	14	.	CASMRGPSTDTQYF	TGCGCCAGCATGAGGGGCCCTAGCACAGATACGCAGTATTTT
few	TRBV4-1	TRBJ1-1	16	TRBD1	CASSQVPGQGYTEAFF	TGCGCCAGCAGCCAAGTTCCGGGACAGGGTTACACTGAAGCTTTCTTT
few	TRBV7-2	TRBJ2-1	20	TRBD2	CASTLDAGLAGAPSYNEQFF	TGTGCCAGCACCTTAGACGCGGGACTAGCGGGGGCTCCCTCCTACAATGAGCAGTTCTTC
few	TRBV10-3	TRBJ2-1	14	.	CAISDQGTYNEQFF	TGTGCCATCAGTGATCAGGGGACCTACAATGAGCAGTTCTTC
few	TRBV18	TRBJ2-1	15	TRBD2	CASSAGLASYNEQFF	TGTGCCAGCTCTGCTGGACTAGCGTCCTACAATGAGCAGTTCTTC
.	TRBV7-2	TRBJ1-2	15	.	CASSLARRQSYGYTF	TGTGCCAGCAGCTTAGCGCGGAGACAGTCCTATGGCTACACCTTC
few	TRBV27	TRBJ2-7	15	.	CASSQKPGRGYEQYF	TGTGCCAGCAGTCAAAAGCCCGGGAGAGGCTACGAGCAGTACTTC
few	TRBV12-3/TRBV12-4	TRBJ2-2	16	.	CASSPRGASNTGELFF	TGTGCCAGCAGCCCCAGGGGGGCATCGAACACCGGGGAGCTGTTTTTT
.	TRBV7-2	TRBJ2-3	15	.	CASSLNQASTDTQYF	TGTGCCAGCAGCTTAAATCAGGCGAGCACAGATACGCAGTATTTT
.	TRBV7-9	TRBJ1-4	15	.	CASSRTFATNEKLFF	TGTGCCAGCAGCCGAACCTTTGCAACTAATGAAAAACTGTTTTTT
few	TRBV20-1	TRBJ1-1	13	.	CSARVARNTEAFF	TGCAGTGCTAGAGTAGCCCGAAACACTGAAGCTTTCTTT
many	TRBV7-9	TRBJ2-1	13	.	CASSPEGYNEQFF	TGTGCCAGCAGTCCGGAGGGGTACAATGAGCAGTTCTTC
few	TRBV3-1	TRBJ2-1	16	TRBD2	CASSPSTSGQYNEQFF	TGTGCCAGCAGTCCTAGTACTAGCGGTCAGTACAATGAGCAGTTCTTC
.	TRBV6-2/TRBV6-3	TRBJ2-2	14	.	CASSPGPFTGELFF	TGTGCCAGCAGTCCCGGACCTTTCACCGGGGAGCTGTTTTTT
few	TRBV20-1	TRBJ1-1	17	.	CSARHPLLQGRNTEAFF	TGCAGTGCTAGACACCCACTGTTACAGGGCCGGAACACTGAAGCTTTCTTT
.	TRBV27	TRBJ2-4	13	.	CASSLPGGNIQYF	TGTGCCAGCAGTTTACCAGGCGGAAACATTCAGTACTTC
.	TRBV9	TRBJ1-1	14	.	CASSVDEGWRSAFF	TGTGCCAGCAGCGTAGACGAGGGCTGGCGTTCGGCTTTCTTT
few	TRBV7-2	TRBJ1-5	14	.	CASSWRANYQPQHF	TGTGCCAGCAGCTGGAGGGCCAACTATCAGCCCCAGCATTTT
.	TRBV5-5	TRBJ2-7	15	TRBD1	CASRPVQGDSYEQYF	TGTGCCAGCAGACCCGTACAGGGGGACTCCTACGAGCAGTACTTC
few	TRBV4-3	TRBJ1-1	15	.	CASSQDGEGWTEAFF	TGCGCCAGCAGCCAAGATGGTGAAGGCTGGACTGAAGCTTTCTTT
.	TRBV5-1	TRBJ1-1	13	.	CASSSQLNTEAFF	TGCGCCAGCAGCTCACAATTGAACACTGAAGCTTTCTTT
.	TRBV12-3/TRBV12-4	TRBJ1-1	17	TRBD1	CASSRPRQGVGNTEAFF	TGTGCCAGCAGTCGACCACGACAGGGGGTCGGGAACACTGAAGCTTTCTTT
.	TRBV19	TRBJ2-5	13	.	CASSIGTYETQYF	TGTGCCAGTAGTATAGGGACATATGAGACCCAGTACTTC
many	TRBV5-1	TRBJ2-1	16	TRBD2	CASSLVLAGGSGEQFF	TGCGCCAGCAGCTTGGTTTTAGCGGGGGGCTCGGGCGAGCAGTTCTTC
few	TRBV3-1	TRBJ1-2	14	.	CASSQDDGYYGYTF	TGTGCCAGCAGCCAAGATGACGGGTACTATGGCTACACCTTC
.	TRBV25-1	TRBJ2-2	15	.	CASSQRTRNTGELFF	TGTGCCAGCAGTCAGCGGACAAGGAACACCGGGGAGCTGTTTTTT
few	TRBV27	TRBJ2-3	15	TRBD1	CASSLSGTGLDTQYF	TGTGCCAGCAGTTTATCGGGGACAGGGTTAGATACGCAGTATTTT
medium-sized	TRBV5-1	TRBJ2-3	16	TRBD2	CASSLATSGGADTQYF	TGCGCCAGCAGCTTGGCGACTAGCGGGGGAGCAGATACGCAGTATTTT
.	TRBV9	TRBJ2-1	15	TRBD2	CASSVGLAGANEQFF	TGTGCCAGCAGCGTAGGACTAGCGGGGGCCAATGAGCAGTTCTTC
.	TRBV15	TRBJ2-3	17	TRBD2	CATSPGLAGGVTDTQYF	TGTGCCACCAGCCCCGGACTAGCGGGGGGTGTCACAGATACGCAGTATTTT
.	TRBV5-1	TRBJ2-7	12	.	CASGPGHYEQYF	TGCGCCAGCGGACCGGGGCACTACGAGCAGTACTTC
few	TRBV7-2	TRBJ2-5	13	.	CASSLQFQETQYF	TGTGCCAGCAGCTTGCAGTTCCAAGAGACCCAGTACTTC
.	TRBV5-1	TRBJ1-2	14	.	CASSLGGTDYGYTF	TGCGCCAGCAGCTTGGGAGGGACGGACTATGGCTACACCTTC
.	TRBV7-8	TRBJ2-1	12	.	CASSLVFREQFF	TGTGCCAGCAGCTTAGTGTTCCGTGAGCAGTTCTTC
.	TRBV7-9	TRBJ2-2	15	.	CASSPGQTFTGELFF	TGTGCCAGCAGCCCAGGACAGACTTTCACCGGGGAGCTGTTTTTT
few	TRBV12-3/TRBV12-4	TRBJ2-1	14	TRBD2	CASSLGGGAPEQFF	TGTGCCAGCAGTTTAGGCGGGGGGGCCCCTGAGCAGTTCTTC
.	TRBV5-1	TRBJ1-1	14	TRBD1	CASNSGTANTEAFF	TGCGCCAGCAACTCCGGGACAGCGAACACTGAAGCTTTCTTT
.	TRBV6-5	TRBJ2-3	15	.	CASSYSAVDRSAQYF	TGTGCCAGCAGTTACTCGGCAGTGGACCGGTCAGCGCAGTATTTT
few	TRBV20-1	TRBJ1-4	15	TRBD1	CSARDGQGAGEKLFF	TGCAGTGCTAGAGATGGACAGGGGGCCGGTGAAAAACTGTTTTTT
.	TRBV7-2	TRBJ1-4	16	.	CASSNRPGGAGEKLFF	TGTGCCAGCAGCAACCGCCCGGGAGGGGCGGGAGAAAAACTGTTTTTT
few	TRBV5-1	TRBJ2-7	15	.	CASSPLGAGVDEQYF	TGCGCCAGCAGCCCCCTGGGGGCGGGGGTGGACGAGCAGTACTTC